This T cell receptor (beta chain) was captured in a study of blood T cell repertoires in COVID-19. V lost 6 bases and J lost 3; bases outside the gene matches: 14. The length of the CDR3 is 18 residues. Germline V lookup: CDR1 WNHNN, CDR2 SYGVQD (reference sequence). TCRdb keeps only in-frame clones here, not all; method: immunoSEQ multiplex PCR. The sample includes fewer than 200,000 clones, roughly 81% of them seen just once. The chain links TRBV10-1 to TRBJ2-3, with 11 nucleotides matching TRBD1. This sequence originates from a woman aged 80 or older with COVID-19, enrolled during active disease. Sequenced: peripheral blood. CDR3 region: CASRPANPGTGGTDTQYF. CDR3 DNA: TGCGCCAGCAGGCCAGCAAACCCGGGGACAGGGGGAACAGATACGCAGTATTTT.